This T cell receptor (beta chain) came from a study of CD8+CD57+ T cells in acquired aplastic anemia. Turning to the study itself: Sorted CD4+ and CD8+ cells gave an average of roughly 3.2 ug of DNA. Read counts for CD4+ cells (from healthy donors) averaged approximately 10 million.

Worth noting for this clonotype: The target antigen is unknown.

The CDR3 has 14 residues. Germline lookup yields CDR1 SNHLY and CDR2 FYNNEI. Trimming took 4 bases from V and 8 from J, leaving 17 bases between them. Whole-study findings and limits: CD8+ Simpson's diversity did not differ significantly between patients and controls. There were approximately 27 CD8+ CDR3 sequences that occurred in both patients and controls.

Genomic DNA constituted the template upon which TCR beta VDJ and CDR3 profiling was performed. MiXCR was run by TCRdb on the reads, yielding one entry per CDR3 protein. Here the sample spans around 170,000 distinct CDR3 sequences, approximately 49% being singletons. The material sequenced was sorted CD4+, CD8+, or CD8+CD57+ T cells (not recorded which) from PBMCs. The clonotype originates from a human donor in good health. This chain links TRBV2 with TRBJ1-2, with D uncertain. In nucleotides, the CDR3 is TGTGCCAGCAGTGCGGCGTGGGGATCTCGCGGCTACACCTTC. Amino acids: CASSAAWGSRGYTF.